In its sample, the clone carrying this TCR beta chain was seen a few times. V was clipped by 3 bases and J by 10 bases, with 19 bases between them. The CDR3 extends over 15 amino acids. In germline, CDR1 is LNHDA, CDR2 SQIVND (reference sequence). This specimen comes from a study of identical twins. A universal primer site came from template switching; cDNA carried unique molecular identifiers. One entry per CDR3 protein, called by TCRdb with MiXCR from the 5' RACE reads. The top ten hold 0.8% to 1% of the sample, which has about 660,000 distinct CDR3 sequences, roughly 8% seen once. Separately, the same data were catalogued under a study of yellow fever vaccine responses in identical twins.

The rearrangement joins TRBV19 to TRBJ2-1, with TRBD1 as a possible D gene (5 bases). What was sequenced was PBMCs. The sequence was obtained from a woman between 18 and 29 years old in good health. The CDR3 is CASSMGSSGIWEQFF. CDR3 nucleotide sequence: TGTGCCAGTAGTATGGGGTCATCAGGGATATGGGAGCAGTTCTTC.